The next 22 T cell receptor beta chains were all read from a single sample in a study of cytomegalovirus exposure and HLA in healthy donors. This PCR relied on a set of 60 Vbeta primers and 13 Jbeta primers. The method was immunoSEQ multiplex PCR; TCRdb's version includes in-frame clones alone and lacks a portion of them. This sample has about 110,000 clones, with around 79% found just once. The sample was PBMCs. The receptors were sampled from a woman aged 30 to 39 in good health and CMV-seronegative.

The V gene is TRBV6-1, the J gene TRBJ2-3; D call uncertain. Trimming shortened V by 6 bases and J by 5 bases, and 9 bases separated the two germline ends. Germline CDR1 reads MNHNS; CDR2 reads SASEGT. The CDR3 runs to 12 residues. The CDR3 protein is CASSPSGDTQYF. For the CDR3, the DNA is TGTGCCAGCAGCCCCTCGGGAGATACGCAGTATTTT.

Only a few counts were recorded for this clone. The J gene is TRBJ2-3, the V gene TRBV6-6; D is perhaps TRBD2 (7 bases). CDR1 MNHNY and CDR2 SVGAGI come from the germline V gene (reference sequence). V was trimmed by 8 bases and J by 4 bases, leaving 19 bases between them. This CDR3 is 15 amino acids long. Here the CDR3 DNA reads TGTGCCAGCGAACTTATCGGGGGGCGGGCAGATACGCAGTATTTT. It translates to CASELIGGRADTQYF.

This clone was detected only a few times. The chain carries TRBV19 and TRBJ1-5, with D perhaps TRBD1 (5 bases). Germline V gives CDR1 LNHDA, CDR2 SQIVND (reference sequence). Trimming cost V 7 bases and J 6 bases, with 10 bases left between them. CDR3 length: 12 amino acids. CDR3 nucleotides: TGTGCCAGTATGGGGGGGATTCAGCCCCAGCATTTT. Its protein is CASMGGIQPQHF.

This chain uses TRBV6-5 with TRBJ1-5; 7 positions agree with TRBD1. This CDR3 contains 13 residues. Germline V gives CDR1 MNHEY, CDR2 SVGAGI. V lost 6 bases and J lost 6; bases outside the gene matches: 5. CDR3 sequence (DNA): TGTGCCAGCAGCCGACAGGGAAGTCAGCCCCAGCATTTT. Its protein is CASSRQGSQPQHF.

DNA of the CDR3: TGTGCCAGCAGTGAATTGGCAGGGAATAATTCACCCCTCCACTTT. It yields the protein CASSELAGNNSPLHF. The V call is TRBV2, the J call TRBJ1-6, with D possibly TRBD1 on 5 matching bases. V was trimmed by 2 bases and J by 5 bases, leaving 10 bases between them. The germline V gene has CDR1 SNHLY and CDR2 FYNNEI. The CDR3 length is 15 residues.

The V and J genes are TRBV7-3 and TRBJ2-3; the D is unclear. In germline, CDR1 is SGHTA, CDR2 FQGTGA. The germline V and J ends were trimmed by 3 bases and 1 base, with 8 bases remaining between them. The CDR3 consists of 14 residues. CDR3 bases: TGTGCCAGCAGCTTCCTAAGCGGCACAGATACGCAGTATTTT. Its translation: CASSFLSGTDTQYF.

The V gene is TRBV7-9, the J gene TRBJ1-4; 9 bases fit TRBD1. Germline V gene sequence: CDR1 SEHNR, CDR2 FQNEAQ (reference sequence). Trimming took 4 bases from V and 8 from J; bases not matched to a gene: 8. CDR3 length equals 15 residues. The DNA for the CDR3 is TGTGCCAGCAGCTCCTGGGACAGGGAGGAGGAAAAACTGTTTTTT. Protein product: CASSSWDREEEKLFF.

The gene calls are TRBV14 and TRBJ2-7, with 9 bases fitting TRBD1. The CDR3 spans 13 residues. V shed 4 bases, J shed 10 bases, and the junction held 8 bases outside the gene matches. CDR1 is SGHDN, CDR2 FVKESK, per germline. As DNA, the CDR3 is TGTGCCAGCAGCCCCCGACAGGGGGTTCAACAGTACTTC. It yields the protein CASSPRQGVQQYF. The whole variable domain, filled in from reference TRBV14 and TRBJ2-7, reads EAGVTQFPSHSVIEKGQTVTLRCDPISGHDNLYWYRRVMGKEIKFLLHFVKESKQDESGMPNNRFLAERTGGTYSTLKVQPAELEDSGVYFCASSPRQGVQQYFGPGTRLTVT.

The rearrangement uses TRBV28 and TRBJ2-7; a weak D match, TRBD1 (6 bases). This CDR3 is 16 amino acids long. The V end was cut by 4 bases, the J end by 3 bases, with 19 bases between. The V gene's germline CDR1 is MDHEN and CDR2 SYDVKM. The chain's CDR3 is CASSSDWTDYDYEQYF. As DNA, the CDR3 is TGTGCCAGCAGTTCGGACTGGACAGATTACGACTACGAGCAGTACTTC.

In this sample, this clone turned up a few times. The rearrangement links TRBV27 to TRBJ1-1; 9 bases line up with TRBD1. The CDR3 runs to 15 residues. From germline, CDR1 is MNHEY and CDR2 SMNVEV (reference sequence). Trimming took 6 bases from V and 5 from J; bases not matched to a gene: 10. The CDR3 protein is CASRRVDRGGTEAFF. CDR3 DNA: TGTGCCAGCAGAAGGGTGGACAGGGGTGGAACTGAAGCTTTCTTT.

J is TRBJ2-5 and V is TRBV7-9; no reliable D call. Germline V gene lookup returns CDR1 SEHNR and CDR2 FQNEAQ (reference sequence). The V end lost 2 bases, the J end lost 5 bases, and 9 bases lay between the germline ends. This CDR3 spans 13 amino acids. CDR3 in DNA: TGTGCCAGCAGCTTAACTGCTTGGGAGACCCAGTACTTC. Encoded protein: CASSLTAWETQYF.

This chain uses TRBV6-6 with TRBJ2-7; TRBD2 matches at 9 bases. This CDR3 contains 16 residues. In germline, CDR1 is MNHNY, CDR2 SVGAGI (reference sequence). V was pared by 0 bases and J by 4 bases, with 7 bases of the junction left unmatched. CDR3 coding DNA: TGTGCCAGCAGTTACTCAATTAGCGGGAGCCTATACGAGCAGTACTTC. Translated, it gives CASSYSISGSLYEQYF.

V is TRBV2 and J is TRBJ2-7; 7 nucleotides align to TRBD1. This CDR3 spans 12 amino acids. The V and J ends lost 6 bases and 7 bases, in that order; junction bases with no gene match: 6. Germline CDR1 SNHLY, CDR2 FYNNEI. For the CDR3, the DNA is TGTGCCAGCAGGCCGACAGGGCGGGAGCAGTACTTC. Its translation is CASRPTGREQYF.

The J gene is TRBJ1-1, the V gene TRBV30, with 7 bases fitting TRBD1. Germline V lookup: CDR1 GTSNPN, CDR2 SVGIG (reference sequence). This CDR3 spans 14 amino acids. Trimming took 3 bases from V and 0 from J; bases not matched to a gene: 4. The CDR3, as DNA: TGTGCCTGGAGCGAAGGGACAGTGAACACTGAAGCTTTCTTT. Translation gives CAWSEGTVNTEAFF.

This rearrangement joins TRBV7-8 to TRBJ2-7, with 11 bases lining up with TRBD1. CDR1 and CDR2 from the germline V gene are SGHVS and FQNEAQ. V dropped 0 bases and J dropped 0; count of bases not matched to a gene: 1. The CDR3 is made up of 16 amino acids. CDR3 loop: CASSLAGTGGSYEQYF. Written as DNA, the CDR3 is TGTGCCAGCAGCTTAGCCGGGACAGGGGGCTCCTACGAGCAGTACTTC.

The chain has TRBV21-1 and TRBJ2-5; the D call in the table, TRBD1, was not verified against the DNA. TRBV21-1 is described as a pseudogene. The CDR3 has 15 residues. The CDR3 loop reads CASSNPLDRQETQYF. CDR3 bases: TGTGCCAGCAGCAATCCTTTAGACAGACAAGAGACCCAGTACTTC.

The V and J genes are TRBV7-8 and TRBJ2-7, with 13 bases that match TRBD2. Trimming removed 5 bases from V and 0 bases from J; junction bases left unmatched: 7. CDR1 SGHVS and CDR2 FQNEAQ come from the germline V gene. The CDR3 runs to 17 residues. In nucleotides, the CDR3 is TGTGCCAGCAGCCGGACTAGCGGGGGCCTAAACTCCTACGAGCAGTACTTC. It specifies CASSRTSGGLNSYEQYF.

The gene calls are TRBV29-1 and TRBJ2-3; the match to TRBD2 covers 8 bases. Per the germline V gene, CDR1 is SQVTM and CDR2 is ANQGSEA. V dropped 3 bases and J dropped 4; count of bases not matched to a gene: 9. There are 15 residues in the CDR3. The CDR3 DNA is TGCAGCGTTGAGACGGGAGGGCCTTATGCAGATACGCAGTATTTT. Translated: CSVETGGPYADTQYF.

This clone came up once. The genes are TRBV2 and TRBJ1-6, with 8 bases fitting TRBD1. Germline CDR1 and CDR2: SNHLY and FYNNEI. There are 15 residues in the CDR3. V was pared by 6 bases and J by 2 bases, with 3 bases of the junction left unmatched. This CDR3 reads CASRDRVAYNSPLHF. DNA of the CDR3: TGTGCCAGCAGGGACAGGGTGGCCTATAATTCACCCCTCCACTTT.

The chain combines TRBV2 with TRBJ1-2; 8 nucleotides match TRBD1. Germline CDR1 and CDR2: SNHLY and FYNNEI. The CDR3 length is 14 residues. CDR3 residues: CAGTGQAFAYGYTF. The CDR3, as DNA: TGTGCAGGGACGGGACAGGCTTTCGCTTATGGCTACACCTTC.

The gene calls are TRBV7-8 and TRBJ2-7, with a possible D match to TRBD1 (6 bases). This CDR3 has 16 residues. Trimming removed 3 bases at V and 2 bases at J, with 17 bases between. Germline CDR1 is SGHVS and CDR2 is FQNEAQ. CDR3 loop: CASSFQPGQVTYEQYF. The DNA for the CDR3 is TGTGCCAGCAGCTTCCAGCCGGGACAAGTCACCTACGAGCAGTACTTC.

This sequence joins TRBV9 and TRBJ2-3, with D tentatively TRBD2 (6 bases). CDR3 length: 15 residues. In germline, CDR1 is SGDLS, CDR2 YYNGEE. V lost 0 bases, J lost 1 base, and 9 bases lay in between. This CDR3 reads CASSVEEGGTDTQYF. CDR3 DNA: TGTGCCAGCAGCGTAGAGGAGGGAGGCACAGATACGCAGTATTTT.